These 22 T cell receptor beta chains came from one sample sequenced in a study of cytotoxic CD8 clonotypes in ibrutinib-treated CLL. Using immunoSEQ multiplex PCR, the repertoire was profiled, and TCRdb retains in-frame clones only, with some absent. This sample has about 160,000 clones, with 84% found just once. The sequencing here drew on PBMCs, taken after 24 months of ibrutinib treatment. Receptor source: a human donor with chronic lymphocytic leukemia.

The gene calls are TRBV2 and TRBJ2-7; 10 nucleotides match TRBD2. The germline V gene encodes CDR1 SNHLY and CDR2 FYNNEI. V was pared by 7 bases and J by 4 bases, with 4 bases of the junction left unmatched. The CDR3 is 13 residues long. The CDR3 loop reads CASTIAGGYEQYF. Written as DNA, the CDR3 is TGTGCCAGCACTATAGCGGGAGGTTACGAGCAGTACTTC.

The chain uses TRBV19 and TRBJ1-1; D perhaps matches TRBD1 (5 bases). The V end lost 5 bases, the J end lost 3 bases, and 19 bases lay between the germline ends. CDR3 length: 16 amino acids. CDR1 is LNHDA, CDR2 SQIVND, per germline (reference sequence). The CDR3 DNA reads TGTGCCAGTAGTCGCGACCCAGAATCAGGGTACACTGAAGCTTTCTTT. Protein product: CASSRDPESGYTEAFF.

J is TRBJ2-6 and V is TRBV5-6; 10 bases fit TRBD1. This CDR3 has 19 residues. V lost 4 bases and J lost 0; bases outside the gene matches: 10. Germline assignment: CDR1 SGHDT and CDR2 YYEEEE. CDR3 loop: CASSIKTGGSSSGANVLTF. The CDR3 nucleotides are TGTGCCAGCAGCATTAAGACAGGGGGCTCTTCCTCTGGGGCCAACGTCCTGACTTTC.

The V gene is TRBV7-2, the J gene TRBJ2-7; 12 bases agree with TRBD2. This CDR3 comprises 18 residues. Germline V CDR1 and CDR2: SGHTA, FQGNSA. Trimming removed 1 base from V and 9 bases from J; junction bases left unmatched: 16. CDR3 region: CASSLGVGKTSGSGGQYF. In nucleotides, the CDR3 is TGTGCCAGCAGCTTAGGTGTGGGAAAGACTAGCGGGAGTGGAGGGCAGTACTTC.

V and J are TRBV7-8 and TRBJ2-5; 10 positions match TRBD2. CDR1 is SGHVS and CDR2 is FQNEAQ in the germline V gene. V was clipped by 8 bases and J by 1 base; unmatched bases: 7. There are 15 residues in the CDR3. CDR3 amino acids: CASGLAGDIQETQYF. DNA for the CDR3: TGTGCCAGCGGGCTAGCGGGGGATATCCAAGAGACCCAGTACTTC.

The V and J genes are TRBV19 and TRBJ2-3, with D possibly being TRBD2 (6 bases). V gave up 4 bases and J gave up 6 bases, with 11 bases separating them. This CDR3 contains 13 residues. The germline V gene has CDR1 LNHDA and CDR2 SQIVND (reference sequence). The CDR3 coding sequence is TGTGCCAGTAGTACGGGGGTCCGGGATACGCAGTATTTT. This gives the protein CASSTGVRDTQYF.

The rearrangement joins TRBV27 to TRBJ1-1; 7 nucleotides align to TRBD1. Germline V gene data show CDR1 as MNHEY and CDR2 as SMNVEV (reference sequence). The trim removed 5 bases at V and 4 bases at J, leaving 4 bases unmatched. The CDR3 loop spans 13 amino acids. CDR3 loop: CASSRQGGTEAFF. In DNA form, the CDR3 reads TGTGCCAGCAGTCGACAGGGTGGCACTGAAGCTTTCTTT.

The CDR3 coding sequence is TGTGCCAGCAGCGTAGCGACAGGGCCCTCTGGAAACACCATATATTTT. The encoded protein is CASSVATGPSGNTIYF. The chain combines TRBV9 with TRBJ1-3, with 7 bases lining up with TRBD1. V gave up 0 bases and J gave up 0 bases; unmatched junction bases: 3. In germline, CDR1 is SGDLS, CDR2 YYNGEE. This CDR3 is 16 amino acids long.

V gene TRBV7-2 combines with J gene TRBJ2-1; 8 bases are shared with TRBD2. CDR1 and CDR2 from the germline V gene are SGHTA and FQGNSA. Trimming took 3 bases from V and 4 from J; bases not matched to a gene: 5. The CDR3 is 15 residues long. The CDR3 DNA follows: TGTGCCAGCAGCTTCCGAACTAGCGGATACAATGAGCAGTTCTTC. Translated: CASSFRTSGYNEQFF.

The chain joins TRBV2 to TRBJ1-5, with TRBD1 matching over 9 bases. This CDR3 is 12 amino acids long. The V segment lost 6 bases and the J segment 6 bases; nucleotides outside the gene matches: 0. Germline assignment: CDR1 SNHLY and CDR2 FYNNEI. The CDR3 loop is CASRQGAQPQHF. CDR3 DNA sequence: TGTGCCAGCAGACAGGGGGCTCAGCCCCAGCATTTT.

The rearrangement uses TRBV5-4 and TRBJ2-2; TRBD2 matches 9 bases. The CDR3 loop spans 17 amino acids. Germline values: CDR1 SGHNT, CDR2 YYREEE (reference sequence). Trimming took 4 bases from V and 2 from J; bases not matched to a gene: 9. The chain's CDR3 is CASSLLRGTSNTGELFF. The CDR3 DNA sequence: TGTGCCAGCAGCCTACTGCGTGGGACTAGCAACACCGGGGAGCTGTTTTTT.

The gene calls are TRBV5-5 and TRBJ2-1; D ambiguous. Between the trimmed V and J ends, which lost 0 bases and 1 base, there was a span of 5 bases. This CDR3 has 14 residues. Germline CDR1 SGHKS, CDR2 YYEKEE (reference sequence). The CDR3 reads CASSLVASYNEQFF. In DNA form, the CDR3 reads TGTGCCAGCAGCTTGGTGGCATCCTACAATGAGCAGTTCTTC.

This chain connects TRBV7-3 to TRBJ1-2; D unresolved. This CDR3 region has 15 residues. The germline CDR1 and CDR2 sequences are SGHTA and FQGTGA. The V end lost 3 bases, the J end lost 4 bases, and 15 bases lay between the germline ends. CDR3 amino acids: CASSFEGSRGYGYTF. CDR3 coding DNA: TGTGCCAGCAGCTTCGAGGGCTCGAGAGGCTATGGCTACACCTTC.

This sequence joins TRBV19 and TRBJ2-7; D is possibly TRBD1 (5 bases). The germline gives CDR1 LNHDA, CDR2 SQIVND (reference sequence). V was trimmed by 1 base and J by 4 bases, leaving 8 bases between them. The CDR3 sequence is 13 residues long. CDR3 protein: CASSIGRVYEQYF. The CDR3 bases are TGTGCCAGTAGTATAGGCAGGGTGTACGAGCAGTACTTC.

J is TRBJ1-2 and V is TRBV7-3; D call uncertain. CDR1 SGHTA and CDR2 FQGTGA come from the germline V gene. The CDR3 is 17 amino acids. V lost 5 bases, J lost 6 bases, and 25 bases lay in between. CDR3 loop: CASSPHSGISLGDGYTF. CDR3 sequence (DNA): TGTGCCAGCAGCCCTCATTCCGGGATTTCCCTGGGAGATGGCTACACCTTC.

This clone came up once. The V call is TRBV6-5, the J call TRBJ2-6; no clear D gene. The CDR3 has 14 residues. CDR1 is MNHEY and CDR2 is SVGAGI in the germline V gene. The V end lost 2 bases, the J end lost 2 bases, and 4 bases lay between the germline ends. The CDR3 spells CASSYRAGANVLTF. CDR3 bases: TGTGCCAGCAGTTACAGAGCTGGGGCCAACGTCCTGACTTTC.

CDR3 protein: CASAFEGGNTIYF. CDR3 DNA sequence: TGCGCCAGCGCGTTCGAGGGGGGAAACACCATATATTTT. The rearrangement links TRBV5-1 to TRBJ1-3; a weak D match, TRBD1 (5 bases). The CDR3 totals 13 residues. Germline CDR1 is SGHRS and CDR2 is YFSETQ. The V end was cut by 7 bases, the J end by 4 bases, with 12 bases between.

The rearrangement uses TRBV7-6 and TRBJ2-7, with 7 bases lining up with TRBD2. V shed 1 base, J shed 5 bases, and the junction held 2 bases outside the gene matches. This CDR3 is built from 13 residues. Germline assignment: CDR1 SGHVS and CDR2 FNYEAQ. The CDR3, as DNA: TGTGCCAGCAGCTTAGTCCGGGGGGACGAGCAGTACTTC. Its translation is CASSLVRGDEQYF.

The chain has TRBV9 and TRBJ2-3; 8 bases line up with TRBD2. V lost 0 bases and J lost 4; bases outside the gene matches: 7. CDR1 is SGDLS, CDR2 YYNGEE, per germline. The CDR3 length is 16 residues. The CDR3 DNA is TGTGCCAGCAGCGTAGCGGGGGGGCCCTTGGCAGATACGCAGTATTTT. Translating it yields CASSVAGGPLADTQYF. Together with reference TRBV9 and TRBJ2-3, the CDR3 gives the full variable domain: DSGVTQTPKHLITATGQRVTLRCSPRSGDLSVYWYQQSLDQGLQFLIQYYNGEERAKGNILERFSAQQFPDLHSELNLSSLELGDSALYFCASSVAGGPLADTQYFGPGTRLTVL.

The V and J genes are TRBV19 and TRBJ2-7, with a tentative D call TRBD1 (6 bases). Germline V lookup: CDR1 LNHDA, CDR2 SQIVND (reference sequence). Trimming took off 4 bases at V and 1 base at J, with 20 bases between the two ends. This CDR3 has 17 residues. The CDR3 DNA reads TGTGCCAGTAGTACTCGCTCCGGGACACAAGTTTCCTACGAGCAGTACTTC. Residues: CASSTRSGTQVSYEQYF.

The chain employs TRBV2 and TRBJ2-3; 7 nucleotides line up with TRBD2. This CDR3 is built from 16 residues. Germline loops: CDR1 SNHLY, CDR2 FYNNEI. Losses at the gene ends were 4 bases for V and 6 bases for J; bases not matched to a gene: 13. This chain's CDR3 is CASSAPVGGRIDTQYF. CDR3 nucleotide sequence: TGTGCCAGCAGTGCTCCCGTTGGCGGGAGAATTGATACGCAGTATTTT.

This chain connects TRBV5-1 to TRBJ1-3; the D is unclear. The CDR3 is 13 residues long. Germline-derived CDR1 and CDR2 are SGHRS and YFSETQ. V was cut by 4 bases and J by 2 bases, with 7 bases left in between. The CDR3 DNA reads TGCGCCAGCAGCGTAGGGACTGGAAACACCATATATTTT. Translated: CASSVGTGNTIYF.